This T cell receptor beta chain was recorded in a study of OX40 agonist ivuxolimab in advanced cancers. Profiling relied on immunoSEQ multiplex PCR, and the TCRdb table lists in-frame clones only, not all of them. Seen here are about 63,000 clones, roughly nine tenths observed once, and the top ten hold about 0.77%. The sample in question was CD4+ or CD8+ T cells sorted from blood, obtained in a trial of the OX40 agonist ivuxolimab. The clonotype comes from an adult with an advanced solid tumor such as melanoma, head and neck, liver or kidney cancer.

Here the CDR3 DNA reads TGTGCCAGCAGCTCGACGGTGAACACTGAAGCTTTCTTT. It codes for CASSSTVNTEAFF. This rearrangement joins TRBV7-8 to TRBJ1-1; D not resolved. Looked up from germline, CDR1 is SGHVS and CDR2 is FQNEAQ. Deletions cut 4 bases from V and 0 bases from J, with 6 bases between. CDR3 size: 13 residues. Using reference TRBV7-8 and TRBJ1-1 for the parts outside the CDR3, the full variable domain is GAGVSQSPRYKVAKRGQDVALRCDPISGHVSLFWYQQALGQGPEFLTYFQNEAQLDKSGLPSDRFFAERPEGSVSTLKIQRTQQEDSAVYLCASSSTVNTEAFFGQGTRLTVV.